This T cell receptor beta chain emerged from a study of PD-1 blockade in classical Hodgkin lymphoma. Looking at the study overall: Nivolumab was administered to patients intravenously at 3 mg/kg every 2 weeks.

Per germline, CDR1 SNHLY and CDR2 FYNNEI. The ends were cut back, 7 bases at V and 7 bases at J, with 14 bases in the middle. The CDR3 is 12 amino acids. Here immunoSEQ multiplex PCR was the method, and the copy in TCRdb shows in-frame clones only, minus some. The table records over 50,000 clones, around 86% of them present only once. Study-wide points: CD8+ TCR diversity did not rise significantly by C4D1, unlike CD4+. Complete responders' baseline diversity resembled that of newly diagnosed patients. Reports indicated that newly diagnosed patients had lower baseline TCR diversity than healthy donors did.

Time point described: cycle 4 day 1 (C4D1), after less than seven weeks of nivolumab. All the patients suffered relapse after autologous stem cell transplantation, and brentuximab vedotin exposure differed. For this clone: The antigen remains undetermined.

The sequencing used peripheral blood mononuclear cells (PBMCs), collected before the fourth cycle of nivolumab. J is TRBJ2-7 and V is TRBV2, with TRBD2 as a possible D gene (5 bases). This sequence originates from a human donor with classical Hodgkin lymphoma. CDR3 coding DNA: TGTGCCAGCACGGCAGGTACGGGGGAGCAGTACTTC. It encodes CASTAGTGEQYF.